The rows below give T cell receptor beta chains drawn from one sample of a study of OX40 agonist ivuxolimab in advanced cancers. The protocol was immunoSEQ multiplex PCR, while the TCRdb copy is restricted to in-frame clones and leaves out a portion. The repertoire holds about 40,000 clones, with approximately 82% as singletons. The sequencing here drew on CD4+ or CD8+ T cells sorted from blood, taken in a trial of the OX40 agonist ivuxolimab. The receptor source for this set is an adult with an advanced solid tumor such as melanoma, head and neck, liver or kidney cancer. Both conserved end residues are part of each CDR3. The order of the fields is clone size, V gene, D gene, J gene, CDR3 protein, CDR3 DNA. D genes are given only for firm matches. Only some rows state a clone size, as once, few, many or a class for expanded clones.

size: .; V: TRBV11-3; D: .; J: TRBJ2-7; CDR3: CASSLSGGGTYEQYF; DNA: TGTGCCAGCAGCTTAAGTGGTGGAGGGACCTACGAGCAGTACTTC
size: .; V: TRBV29-1; D: TRBD1; J: TRBJ1-2; CDR3: CSCFGTGRRGYTF; DNA: TGCAGCTGTTTCGGGACAGGCCGCCGGGGCTACACCTTC
size: few; V: TRBV10-3; D: .; J: TRBJ1-3; CDR3: CAISESLSGRGNTIYF; DNA: TGTGCCATCAGTGAGTCTTTGTCAGGGCGGGGAAACACCATATATTTT
size: .; V: TRBV28; D: .; J: TRBJ1-5; CDR3: CASTERQLTNQPQHF; DNA: TGTGCCAGCACCGAACGACAACTAACCAATCAGCCCCAGCATTTT
size: .; V: TRBV5-4; D: .; J: TRBJ2-5; CDR3: CASSSRGGETQYF; DNA: TGTGCCAGCAGCTCCAGGGGGGGAGAGACCCAGTACTTC
size: .; V: TRBV18; D: .; J: TRBJ1-5; CDR3: CASSLLSNQPQHF; DNA: TGTGCCAGCTCCCTACTTAGCAATCAGCCCCAGCATTTT
size: once; V: TRBV25-1; D: TRBD1; J: TRBJ1-1; CDR3: CASSGTGALDTEAFF; DNA: TGTGCCAGCAGTGGCACAGGGGCGTTAGACACTGAAGCTTTCTTT
size: .; V: TRBV2; D: TRBD2; J: TRBJ2-1; CDR3: CASSGGLEVYEQFF; DNA: TGTGCCAGCAGTGGAGGACTAGAGGTCTATGAGCAGTTCTTC
size: .; V: TRBV9; D: TRBD1; J: TRBJ2-3; CDR3: CASSVTPTGAGDTQYF; DNA: TGTGCCAGCAGCGTAACCCCGACAGGGGCGGGAGATACGCAGTATTTT
size: few; V: TRBV4-1; D: .; J: TRBJ1-3; CDR3: CASSQQGTDTIYF; DNA: TGCGCCAGCAGCCAACAGGGCACGGACACCATATATTTT
size: few; V: TRBV20-1; D: .; J: TRBJ2-7; CDR3: CSTTGGWEQYF; DNA: TGCAGCACTACGGGCGGGTGGGAGCAGTACTTC